This T cell receptor (beta chain) originates from a study of blood T cell repertoires in COVID-19. Study-wide context: The origin of the acute and convalescent COVID-19 samples was the United States, Italy and Spain. T cells, B-cell-depleted T cells, or PBMCs provided the cDNA or gDNA that served as material.

This CDR3 comprises 17 residues. J was trimmed by 1 base and V by 4 bases; bases with no gene match: 8. CDR1 SNHLY and CDR2 FYNNEI come from the germline V gene. Original processing notes: Estimation of nucleated cell counts was performed using reference gene primer amplification. The method was immunoSEQ multiplex PCR; TCRdb's version includes in-frame clones alone and lacks a portion of them. The V and J calls and clone size were taken over from that table, and D and trimming were inferred from the DNA. This sample has just over 150,000 clones, with approximately 92% found just once. Specimen: peripheral blood. The chain links TRBV2 to TRBJ2-3; TRBD2 aligns across 10 bases. This clonotype originated in a woman between 45 and 65 years old with acute or convalescent COVID-19. Here the CDR3 DNA reads TGTGCCAGCAGTGTGGTAGCGGGGGGATTACGCACAGATACGCAGTATTTT. Its translation is CASSVVAGGLRTDTQYF.